These T cell receptor beta chains were read from a single sample in a study of T cell changes during pregnancy in multiple sclerosis. Sequencing used immunoSEQ multiplex PCR; TCRdb keeps in-frame clones, though not all of them. The data contain 45,000 to 55,000 clones, 92% of them singletons. Sample: CD4+ T cells from peripheral blood mononuclear cells, taken after pregnancy. These receptors all come from a female donor in good health, enrolled as a control in a pregnancy study. CDR3s include the opening cysteine and the closing phenylalanine or tryptophan. Each record gives: J gene, V gene, clone size, D gene, CDR3 protein, CDR3 DNA. The D gene is left open where the match is weak. Size is stated for part of the rows, as once, few or many counts, or as a class when the clone is expanded.

>TRBJ1-2|TRBV16|once|.
CASSQARGYTF
TGTGCCAGCAGCCAAGCGAGGGGCTACACCTTC
>TRBJ1-2|TRBV6-6|.|TRBD1
CASSYRDSYGYTF
TGTGCCAGCAGTTATAGGGACAGCTATGGCTACACCTTC
>TRBJ1-2|TRBV6-5|once|TRBD1
CASSYDRGGGYTF
TGTGCCAGCAGTTACGACAGGGGTGGTGGCTACACCTTC
>TRBJ1-5|TRBV7-9|.|.
CASSLGLSPNQPQHF
TGTGCCAGCAGCTTAGGTCTCAGTCCGAATCAGCCCCAGCATTTT
>TRBJ2-3|TRBV6-1|.|TRBD2
CASSERVAGGTDTQYF
TGTGCCAGCAGTGAGAGAGTAGCGGGGGGGACAGATACGCAGTATTTT
>TRBJ1-2|TRBV4-3|.|TRBD1
CASSQPGTGAYGYTF
TGCGCCAGCAGCCAACCCGGGACAGGGGCCTATGGCTACACCTTC
>TRBJ1-2|TRBV9|.|TRBD1
CASSSRDRLNYGYTF
TGTGCCAGCAGCAGCCGGGACAGGCTTAACTATGGCTACACCTTC
>TRBJ1-2|TRBV7-9|.|.
CASSLSGAYGYTF
TGTGCCAGCAGCTTATCAGGGGCGTATGGCTACACCTTC
>TRBJ1-2|TRBV19|.|TRBD1
CASTRGQNTYGYTF
TGTGCCAGTACCCGGGGACAGAACACGTATGGCTACACCTTC
>TRBJ2-3|TRBV18|.|.
CASSPSSGPLNTQYF
TGTGCCAGCTCACCCTCATCGGGTCCCCTGAATACGCAGTATTTT
>TRBJ1-2|TRBV4-3|.|TRBD1
CASSQSAGQGALHGYTF
TGCGCCAGCAGCCAATCGGCGGGACAGGGTGCGCTCCATGGCTACACCTTC
>TRBJ1-6|TRBV19|.|TRBD1
CATRTGPYYNSPLHF
TGTGCCACCCGGACAGGGCCGTACTATAATTCACCCCTCCACTTT
>TRBJ1-4|TRBV5-1|.|TRBD1
CASSSSLRGLNEKLFF
TGCGCCAGCAGCTCTAGCCTCAGGGGGCTTAACGAAAAACTGTTTTTT
>TRBJ2-5|TRBV19|.|.
CASSIERRETQYF
TGTGCCAGTAGTATTGAAAGGCGGGAGACCCAGTACTTC
>TRBJ1-1|TRBV7-2|.|.
CASSFSRRNTEAFF
TGTGCCAGCAGCTTTTCCCGGAGGAACACTGAAGCTTTCTTT
>TRBJ1-1|TRBV19|.|.
CASSEQNTEAFF
TGTGCCAGTAGTGAACAGAACACTGAAGCTTTCTTT
>TRBJ2-3|TRBV9|.|TRBD2
CASSFGGSTDTQYF
TGTGCCAGCAGTTTCGGGGGGAGCACAGATACGCAGTATTTT
>TRBJ2-5|TRBV28|.|TRBD1
CASLDRGRREETQYF
TGTGCCAGCCTGGACAGGGGGCGCAGGGAAGAGACCCAGTACTTC
>TRBJ2-7|TRBV10-3|.|.
CAISDPGRQGLGQYF
TGTGCCATCAGTGACCCCGGGAGACAAGGATTAGGGCAGTACTTC
>TRBJ2-7|TRBV7-9|.|.
CASSYGQIEQYF
TGTGCCAGCAGCTACGGACAGATCGAGCAGTACTTC
>TRBJ1-5|TRBV5-5|.|.
CASSSQQGINQPQHF
TGTGCCAGCAGCTCTCAACAGGGTATCAATCAGCCCCAGCATTTT
>TRBJ1-1|TRBV5-6|.|TRBD1
CASSSWDRGPEAFF
TGTGCCAGCAGCTCCTGGGACAGGGGGCCTGAAGCTTTCTTT
>TRBJ1-3|TRBV7-2|.|.
CASSLGFSGNTIYF
TGTGCCAGCAGCTTGGGCTTCTCTGGAAACACCATATATTTT
>TRBJ2-5|TRBV11-2|.|.
CASSLGLGVETQYF
TGTGCCAGCAGCTTAGGGTTAGGGGTAGAGACCCAGTACTTC
>TRBJ1-2|TRBV6-6|.|.
CASSYAQGRGYTF
TGTGCCAGCAGTTACGCCCAGGGTCGAGGCTACACCTTC
>TRBJ1-4|TRBV27|.|.
CASSFGSRSNEKLFF
TGTGCCAGCAGTTTCGGGAGCCGGTCGAATGAAAAACTGTTTTTT
>TRBJ2-1|TRBV6-6|.|.
CASSLNQMSEQFF
TGTGCCAGCAGTCTAAACCAAATGAGTGAGCAGTTCTTC
>TRBJ1-2|TRBV27|.|.
CASSLFKEYGYTF
TGTGCCAGCAGTTTATTCAAGGAGTATGGCTACACCTTC
>TRBJ2-7|TRBV5-1|.|TRBD1
CASSLGFTDRSFSEQYF
TGCGCCAGCAGCTTGGGATTCACGGACAGGTCGTTTAGCGAGCAGTACTTC